This TCR beta chain was profiled in a study of T-cell reconstitution after alpha-beta-depleted transplantation in children. Study findings and constraints: It was reported that alpha-beta T cells came from several hundred expanded graft clones (about two months after transplant).

Unique molecular identifiers were incorporated into the prepared TCRbeta library. TCRdb independently ran MiXCR on the PCR reads; one entry per CDR3 protein. This sample has under 750,000 distinct CDR3 sequences, with around 23% found just once. A remark on this clonotype: Its antigen is not identified. With a much larger clone just one base away, this may be a read error. The conserved phenylalanine or tryptophan normally closing the CDR3 is absent here, so this likely arose from a read error.

V was shortened by 0 bases and J by 1 base, with 9 bases between the two germline ends. CDR1 is DFQATT, CDR2 SNEGSKA, per germline (reference sequence). The CDR3 is 14 amino acids. The sequenced sample was PBMCs, mostly from graft donor cells, obtained 360 days after TCRalphabeta/CD19-depleted stem cell transplant. The gene calls are TRBV20-1 and TRBJ1-1; no firm D call. This clonotype was obtained from a boy under three years old who had a stem cell transplant for acute myeloid leukemia, so the T cells may come from the graft donor. The CDR3 bases are TGCAGTGCTAGAGATGAACAGAGGAACACTGAAGCTTTCTGT. Its protein is CSARDEQRNTEAFC.